Each of the 3 T cell receptor beta chains below was sequenced from the same sample in a study of T-cell reconstitution after alpha-beta-depleted transplantation in children. Library preparation (for TCRbeta) was performed with unique molecular identifiers. TCRdb recomputed calls from the PCR reads with MiXCR, one row per CDR3 protein. The sample contains some 26,000 distinct CDR3 sequences, around 17% of which appear only once. The starting material was PBMCs, mostly from graft donor cells, obtained 60 days after TCRalphabeta/CD19-depleted stem cell transplant. These receptors were obtained from a male patient aged 2 to 9 who had a stem cell transplant for acute lymphoblastic leukemia, so the T cells may come from the graft donor.

Ten or more counts support this clonotype. This sequence joins TRBV15 and TRBJ1-1; 7 bases fit TRBD1. The CDR3 is 17 amino acids. J was trimmed by 3 bases and V by 0 bases; bases with no gene match: 10. Germline CDR1 is LNHNV and CDR2 is YYDKDF (reference sequence). The CDR3 protein is CATSRDRSRGRDTEAFF. The CDR3 DNA reads TGTGCCACCAGCAGAGACCGATCTAGGGGGCGGGACACTGAAGCTTTCTTT. Full variable domain (rest looked up from reference TRBV15 and TRBJ1-1): DAMVIQNPRYQVTQFGKPVTLSCSQTLNHNVMYWYQQKSSQAPKLLFHYYDKDFNNEADTPDNFQSRRPNTSFCFLDIRSPGLGDTAMYLCATSRDRSRGRDTEAFFGQGTRLTVV.

In its sample, this clonotype was seen many times. The chain has TRBV12-3 or TRBV12-4 and TRBJ2-4; D not certain. Trimming removed 3 bases at V and 0 bases at J, with 12 bases between. The CDR3 length is 16 residues. The CDR3 is CASSLGRRLAKNIQYF. The CDR3 DNA follows: TGTGCCAGCAGTTTGGGCAGACGATTAGCCAAAAACATTCAGTACTTC.

This clonotype was detected many times. This chain links TRBV20-1 with TRBJ2-3; possibly TRBD2 for D (7 bases). Between the trimmed V and J ends, which lost 5 bases and 3 bases, there was a span of 15 bases. This CDR3 is 14 amino acids long. From germline, CDR1 is DFQATT and CDR2 SNEGSKA (reference sequence). This chain's CDR3 is CSAWGGQNTDTQYF. Here the CDR3 DNA reads TGCAGTGCTTGGGGGGGGCAGAATACAGATACGCAGTATTTT.